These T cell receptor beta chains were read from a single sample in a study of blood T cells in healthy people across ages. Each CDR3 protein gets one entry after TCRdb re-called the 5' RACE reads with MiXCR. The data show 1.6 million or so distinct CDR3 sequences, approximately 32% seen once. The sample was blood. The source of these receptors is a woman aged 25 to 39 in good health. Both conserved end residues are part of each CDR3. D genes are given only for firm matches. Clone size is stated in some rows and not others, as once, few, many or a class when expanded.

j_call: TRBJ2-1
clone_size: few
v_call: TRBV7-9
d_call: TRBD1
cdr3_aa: CASSPQTGGGYNEQFF
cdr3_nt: TGTGCCAGCAGCCCTCAAACAGGGGGAGGCTACAATGAGCAGTTCTTC

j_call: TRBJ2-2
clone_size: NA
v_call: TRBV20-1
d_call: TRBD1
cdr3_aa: CSARDRDRATGELFF
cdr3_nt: TGCAGTGCTAGAGATCGCGACAGGGCAACCGGGGAGCTGTTTTTT

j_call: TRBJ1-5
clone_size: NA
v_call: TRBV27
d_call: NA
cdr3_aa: CAGSFTNQPQHF
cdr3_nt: TGTGCCGGCAGTTTCACGAATCAGCCCCAGCATTTT

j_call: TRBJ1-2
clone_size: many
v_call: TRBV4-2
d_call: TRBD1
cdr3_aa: CASSQDQQGHYTF
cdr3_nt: TGTGCCAGCAGCCAAGATCAACAGGGGCACTACACCTTC

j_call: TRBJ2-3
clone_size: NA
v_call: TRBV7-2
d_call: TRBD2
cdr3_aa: CASSPGLAGGLYTDTQYF
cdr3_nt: TGTGCCAGCAGCCCGGGACTAGCGGGAGGGCTTTACACAGATACGCAGTATTTT

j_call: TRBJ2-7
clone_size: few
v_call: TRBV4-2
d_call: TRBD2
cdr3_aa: CASSQVSLAGSRVGEQYF
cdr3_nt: TGTGCCAGCAGCCAAGTCAGTCTAGCGGGATCGCGCGTCGGCGAGCAGTACTTC

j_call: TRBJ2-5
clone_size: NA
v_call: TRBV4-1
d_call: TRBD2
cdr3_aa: CASSPTSLAERQETQYF
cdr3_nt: TGCGCCAGCAGCCCCACTTCCCTAGCGGAACGCCAAGAGACCCAGTACTTC

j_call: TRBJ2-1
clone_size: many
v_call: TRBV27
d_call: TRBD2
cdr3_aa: CASSFGTSGYNEQFF
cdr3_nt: TGTGCCAGCAGTTTCGGGACTAGCGGCTACAATGAGCAGTTCTTC

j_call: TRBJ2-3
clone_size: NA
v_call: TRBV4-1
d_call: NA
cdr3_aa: CASSQGTLTTDTQYF
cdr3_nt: TGCGCCAGCAGCCAAGGCACCCTCACGACAGATACGCAGTATTTT

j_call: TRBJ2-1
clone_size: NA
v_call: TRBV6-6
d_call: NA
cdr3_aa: CASSCSRAEPYNEQFF
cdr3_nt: TGTGCCAGCAGTTGCTCCCGGGCGGAACCATACAATGAGCAGTTCTTC

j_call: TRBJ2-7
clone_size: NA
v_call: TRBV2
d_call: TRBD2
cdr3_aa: CATGTRVPYEQYF
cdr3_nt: TGTGCCACCGGGACTAGGGTCCCCTACGAGCAGTACTTC

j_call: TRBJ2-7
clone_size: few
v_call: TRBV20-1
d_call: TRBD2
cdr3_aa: CSARPAGRLAAPSREQYF
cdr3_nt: TGCAGTGCTAGACCCGCCGGCCGTCTAGCGGCCCCCTCGAGGGAGCAGTACTTC

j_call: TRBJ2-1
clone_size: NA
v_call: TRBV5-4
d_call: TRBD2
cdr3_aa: CASSPPRLGLADSYNEQFF
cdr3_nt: TGTGCCAGCAGCCCGCCTCGCCTGGGGCTAGCGGACTCCTACAATGAGCAGTTCTTC

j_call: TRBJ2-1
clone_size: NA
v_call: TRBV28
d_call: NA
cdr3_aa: CASSSPVRRALNEQFF
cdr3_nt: TGTGCCAGCAGTTCCCCTGTGAGGAGGGCCCTCAATGAGCAGTTCTTC

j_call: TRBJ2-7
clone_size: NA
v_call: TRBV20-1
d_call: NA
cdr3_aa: CSARMDLTGEQYF
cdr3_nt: TGCAGTGCTAGAATGGACCTAACCGGCGAGCAGTACTTC

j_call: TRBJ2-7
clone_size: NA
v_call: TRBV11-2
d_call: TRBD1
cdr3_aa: CASSTRTGVYEQYF
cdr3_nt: TGTGCCAGCAGCACCCGGACAGGGGTCTACGAGCAGTACTTC

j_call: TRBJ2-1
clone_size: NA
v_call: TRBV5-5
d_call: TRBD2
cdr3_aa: CASSLSGSFDEQFF
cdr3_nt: TGTGCCAGCAGCTTGAGCGGGAGTTTCGATGAGCAGTTCTTC

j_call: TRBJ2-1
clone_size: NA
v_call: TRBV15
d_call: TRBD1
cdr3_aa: CATSRVQGGINEQFF
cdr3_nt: TGTGCCACCAGCAGAGTACAGGGGGGAATCAATGAGCAGTTCTTC

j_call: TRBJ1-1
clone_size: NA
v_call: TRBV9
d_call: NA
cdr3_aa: CASSALGGSTEAFF
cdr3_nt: TGTGCCAGCAGCGCGTTAGGGGGGTCCACTGAAGCTTTCTTT

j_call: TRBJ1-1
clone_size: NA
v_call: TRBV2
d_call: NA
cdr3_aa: CASSELRLGTNTEAFF
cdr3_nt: TGTGCCAGCAGTGAACTTCGGCTGGGAACGAACACTGAAGCTTTCTTT

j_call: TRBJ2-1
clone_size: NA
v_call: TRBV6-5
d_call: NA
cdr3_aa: CASKLYNEQFF
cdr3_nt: TGTGCCAGCAAGCTCTACAATGAGCAGTTCTTC

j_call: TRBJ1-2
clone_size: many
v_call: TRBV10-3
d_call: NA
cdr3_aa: CAIKGGAGQGYTF
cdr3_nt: TGTGCCATCAAAGGAGGGGCAGGGCAAGGCTACACCTTC

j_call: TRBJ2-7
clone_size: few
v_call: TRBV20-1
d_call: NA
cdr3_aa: CSARDLRGTPYEQYF
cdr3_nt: TGCAGTGCTAGAGATTTGCGGGGAACTCCCTACGAGCAGTACTTC

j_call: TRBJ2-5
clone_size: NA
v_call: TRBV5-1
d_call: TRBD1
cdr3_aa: CASSSQPGTGGQETQYF
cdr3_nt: TGCGCCAGCAGCTCCCAACCCGGGACAGGGGGCCAAGAGACCCAGTACTTC

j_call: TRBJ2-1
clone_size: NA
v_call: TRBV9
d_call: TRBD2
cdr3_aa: CASSAGLAGSFEQFF
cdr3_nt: TGTGCCAGCAGCGCAGGACTAGCCGGTAGTTTTGAGCAGTTCTTC

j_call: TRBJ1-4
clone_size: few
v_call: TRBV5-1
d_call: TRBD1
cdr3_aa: CASSPRQGGNEKLFF
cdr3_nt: TGCGCCAGCAGCCCGCGACAGGGCGGGAATGAAAAACTGTTTTTT

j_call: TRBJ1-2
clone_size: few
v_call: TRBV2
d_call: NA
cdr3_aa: CAQQGLNYGYTF
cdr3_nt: TGTGCCCAGCAAGGGCTGAACTATGGCTACACCTTC

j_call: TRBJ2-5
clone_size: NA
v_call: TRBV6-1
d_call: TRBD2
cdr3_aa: CASSVGSGSAETQYF
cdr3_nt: TGTGCCAGCAGTGTGGGTAGCGGGAGTGCAGAGACCCAGTACTTC

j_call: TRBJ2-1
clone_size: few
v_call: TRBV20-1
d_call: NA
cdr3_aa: CSARVRGFYNEQFF
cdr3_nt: TGCAGTGCTAGAGTTCGCGGATTCTACAATGAGCAGTTCTTC

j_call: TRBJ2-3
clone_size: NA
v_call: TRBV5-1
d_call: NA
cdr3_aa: CASSLAQWEAADTQYF
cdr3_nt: TGCGCCAGCAGCTTGGCTCAGTGGGAGGCGGCAGATACGCAGTATTTT

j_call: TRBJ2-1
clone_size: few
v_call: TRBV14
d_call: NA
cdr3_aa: CASSQDFGEQFF
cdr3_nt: TGTGCCAGCAGCCAAGATTTTGGTGAGCAGTTCTTC

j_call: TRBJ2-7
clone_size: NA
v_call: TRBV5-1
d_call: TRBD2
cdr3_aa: CASSPSGGGAYEQYF
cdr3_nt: TGCGCCAGCAGTCCCTCAGGCGGGGGGGCCTACGAGCAGTACTTC

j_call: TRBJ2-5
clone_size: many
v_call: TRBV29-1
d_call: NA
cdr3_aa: CSVYDSTTQETQYF
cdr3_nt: TGCAGCGTCTACGACAGTACAACACAAGAGACCCAGTACTTC

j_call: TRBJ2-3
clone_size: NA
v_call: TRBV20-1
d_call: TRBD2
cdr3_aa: CSAAGGPYTDTQYF
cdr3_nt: TGCAGTGCTGCGGGGGGCCCCTACACGGATACGCAGTATTTT

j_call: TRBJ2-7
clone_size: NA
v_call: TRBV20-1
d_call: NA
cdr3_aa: CSAPQAPPGYEQYF
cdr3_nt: TGCAGTGCCCCGCAGGCACCTCCGGGCTACGAGCAGTACTTC

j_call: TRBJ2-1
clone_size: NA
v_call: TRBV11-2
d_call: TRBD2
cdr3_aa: CASSLGTSGGRHEQLF
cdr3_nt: TGTGCCAGCAGCTTAGGGACTAGCGGGGGGCGGCATGAGCAGCTCTTC

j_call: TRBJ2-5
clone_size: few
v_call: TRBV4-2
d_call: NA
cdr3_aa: CASSQGGVGGGETQYF
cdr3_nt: TGTGCCAGCAGCCAAGGGGGGGTAGGAGGTGGGGAGACCCAGTACTTC

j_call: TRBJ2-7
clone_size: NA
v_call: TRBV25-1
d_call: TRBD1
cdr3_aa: CASSELTGENEQYF
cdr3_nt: TGTGCCAGCAGTGAACTGACAGGGGAAAACGAGCAGTACTTC

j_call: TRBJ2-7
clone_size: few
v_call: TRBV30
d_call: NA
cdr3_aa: CAWSGEYEQYF
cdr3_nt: TGTGCCTGGAGTGGGGAATACGAGCAGTACTTC

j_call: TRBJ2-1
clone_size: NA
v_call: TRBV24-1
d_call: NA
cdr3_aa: CATSDLSGFGYEQFF
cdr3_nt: TGTGCCACCAGTGACCTGTCGGGATTCGGGTATGAGCAGTTCTTC

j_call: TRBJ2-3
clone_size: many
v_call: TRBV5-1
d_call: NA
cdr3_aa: CASSSSGNPEDTQYF
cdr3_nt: TGCGCCAGCAGCTCCTCGGGTAACCCCGAGGATACGCAGTATTTT

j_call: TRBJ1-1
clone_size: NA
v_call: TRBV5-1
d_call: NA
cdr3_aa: CASSLYRGGDTEAFF
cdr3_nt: TGCGCCAGCAGCTTGTACCGGGGAGGGGACACTGAAGCTTTCTTT

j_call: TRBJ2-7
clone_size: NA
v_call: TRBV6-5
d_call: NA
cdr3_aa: CASSYHRSSYEQYF
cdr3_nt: TGTGCCAGCAGTTATCACAGGAGCTCCTACGAGCAGTACTTC

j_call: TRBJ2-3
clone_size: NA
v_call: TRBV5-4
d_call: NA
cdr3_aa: CASSKGGAEGDTQYF
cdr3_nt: TGTGCCAGCAGCAAGGGTGGCGCCGAGGGAGATACGCAGTATTTT

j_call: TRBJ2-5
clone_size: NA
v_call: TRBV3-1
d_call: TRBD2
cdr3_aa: CASSQDGTSVETQYF
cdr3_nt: TGTGCCAGCAGCCAAGATGGTACTAGCGTGGAGACCCAGTACTTC

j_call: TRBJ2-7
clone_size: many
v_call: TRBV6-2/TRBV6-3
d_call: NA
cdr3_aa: CASGWAYEQYF
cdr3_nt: TGTGCCAGCGGGTGGGCCTACGAGCAGTACTTC

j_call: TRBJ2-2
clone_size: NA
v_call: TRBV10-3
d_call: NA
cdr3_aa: CAIGGGMAGELFF
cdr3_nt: TGTGCCATCGGTGGAGGCATGGCCGGGGAGCTGTTTTTT

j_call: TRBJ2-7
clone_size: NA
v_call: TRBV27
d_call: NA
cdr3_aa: CASSFGAMRVPYNEQYF
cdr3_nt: TGTGCCAGCAGTTTCGGGGCGATGAGGGTCCCCTACAATGAGCAGTACTTC

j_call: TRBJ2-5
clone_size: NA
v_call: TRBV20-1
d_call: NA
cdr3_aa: CSARDSRGERKTQYF
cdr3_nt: TGCAGTGCTAGAGATAGCAGGGGAGAGAGAAAGACCCAGTACTTC

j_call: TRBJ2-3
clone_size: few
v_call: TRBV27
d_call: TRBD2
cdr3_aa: CASARREGPHRRADTQYF
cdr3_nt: TGTGCCAGCGCAAGGCGGGAGGGTCCCCACCGGCGGGCAGATACGCAGTATTTT

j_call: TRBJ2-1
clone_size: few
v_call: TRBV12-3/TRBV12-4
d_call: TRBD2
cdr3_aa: CASRASGRSYNEQFF
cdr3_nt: TGTGCCAGCAGGGCTAGCGGGAGGTCCTACAATGAGCAGTTCTTC

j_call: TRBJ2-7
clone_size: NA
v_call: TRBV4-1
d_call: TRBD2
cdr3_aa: CASSQLGSGKGLREQYF
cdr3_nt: TGCGCCAGCAGCCAATTGGGTAGCGGGAAAGGTCTCCGGGAGCAGTACTTC

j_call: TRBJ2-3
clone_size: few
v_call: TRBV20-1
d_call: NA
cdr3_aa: CSVGGHRRDVYF
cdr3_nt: TGCAGTGTAGGGGGGCATAGGAGAGATGTGTATTTT

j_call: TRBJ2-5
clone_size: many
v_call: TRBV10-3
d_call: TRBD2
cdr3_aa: CAINPGLAAETQYF
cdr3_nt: TGTGCCATCAATCCGGGACTAGCTGCGGAGACCCAGTACTTC

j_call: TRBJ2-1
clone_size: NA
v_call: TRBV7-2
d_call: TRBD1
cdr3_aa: CASSLTTGTNDEQFF
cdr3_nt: TGTGCCAGCAGCCTAACGACAGGGACCAACGATGAGCAGTTCTTC